Here is one T cell receptor (beta chain) with its context. Its antigen is as yet unknown. The sample belongs to a study of early T cells in non-severe SARS-CoV-2 infection. Study context: Investigators sequenced bulk RNA drawn from unsorted whole blood, and chains remained unpaired. Broader study findings: VDJdb matching skewed toward anti-spike CD8 responses, missing private and CD4 specificities.

Separate cDNA molecules each had unique molecular identifiers attached to them. TCRdb used MiXCR to reprocess the 5' RACE reads, holding one entry per CDR3 protein. The sample holds 55,000 to 75,000 distinct CDR3 sequences, approximately 10% seen once. Germline CDR1 is LNHDA and CDR2 is SQIVND (reference sequence). J lost 1 base, V lost 3 bases, and 20 bases had no gene match. This CDR3 region has 22 residues. This chain joins TRBV19 and TRBJ2-3, with TRBD2 matching 12 bases. The sequenced material came from whole blood. The TCR originated in an adult who was a healthcare worker with PCR-confirmed SARS-CoV-2 infection or an uninfected control (not recorded which). CDR3 region: CASSMVPLAGGPLPGGTDTQYF. The CDR3 nucleotides read TGTGCCAGTAGTATGGTTCCCCTAGCGGGAGGGCCATTACCAGGTGGCACAGATACGCAGTATTTT.